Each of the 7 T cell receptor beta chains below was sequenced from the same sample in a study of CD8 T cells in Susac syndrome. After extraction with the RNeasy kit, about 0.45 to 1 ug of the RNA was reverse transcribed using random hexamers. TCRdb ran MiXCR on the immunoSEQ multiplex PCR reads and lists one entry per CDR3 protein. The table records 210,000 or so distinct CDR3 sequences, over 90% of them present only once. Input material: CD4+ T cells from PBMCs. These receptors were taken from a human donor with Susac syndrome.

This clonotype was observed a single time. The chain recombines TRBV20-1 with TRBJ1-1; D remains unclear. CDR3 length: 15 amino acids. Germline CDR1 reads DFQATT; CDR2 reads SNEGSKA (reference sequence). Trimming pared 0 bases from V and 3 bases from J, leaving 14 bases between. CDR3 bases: TGCAGTGCTAGAGATGAAGGCCTGGCGGACACTGAAGCTTTCTTT. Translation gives CSARDEGLADTEAFF.

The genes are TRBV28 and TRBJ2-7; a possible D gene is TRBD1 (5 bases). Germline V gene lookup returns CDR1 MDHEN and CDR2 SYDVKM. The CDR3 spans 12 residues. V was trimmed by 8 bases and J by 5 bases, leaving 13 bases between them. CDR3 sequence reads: CASGQGTDEQYF. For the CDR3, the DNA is TGTGCCAGCGGTCAGGGTACCGACGAGCAGTACTTC.

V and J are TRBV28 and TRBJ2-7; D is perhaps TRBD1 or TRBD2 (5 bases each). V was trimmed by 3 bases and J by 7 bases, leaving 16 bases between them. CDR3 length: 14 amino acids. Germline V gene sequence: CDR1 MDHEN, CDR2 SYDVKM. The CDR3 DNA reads TGTGCCAGCAGTTTGGGGACGTATACGAGGGAGCAGTACTTC. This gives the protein CASSLGTYTREQYF. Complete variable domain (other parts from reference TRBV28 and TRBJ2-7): DVKVTQSSRYLVKRTGEKVFLECVQDMDHENMFWYRQDPGLGLRLIYFSYDVKMKEKGDIPEGYSVSREKKERFSLILESASTNQTSMYLCASSLGTYTREQYFGPGTRLTVT.

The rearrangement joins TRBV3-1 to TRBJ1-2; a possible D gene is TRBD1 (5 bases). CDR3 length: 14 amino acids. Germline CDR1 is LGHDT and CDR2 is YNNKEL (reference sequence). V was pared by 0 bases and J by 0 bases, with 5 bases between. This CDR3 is CASSQDRANYGYTF. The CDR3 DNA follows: TGTGCCAGCAGCCAAGACAGGGCTAACTATGGCTACACCTTC.

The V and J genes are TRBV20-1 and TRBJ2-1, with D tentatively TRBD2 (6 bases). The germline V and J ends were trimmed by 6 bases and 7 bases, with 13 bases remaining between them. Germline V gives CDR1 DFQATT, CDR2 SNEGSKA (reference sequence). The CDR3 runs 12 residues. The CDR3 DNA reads TGCAGTGCCAGTCTCCGGGGGAATGAGCAGTTCTTC. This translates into CSASLRGNEQFF.

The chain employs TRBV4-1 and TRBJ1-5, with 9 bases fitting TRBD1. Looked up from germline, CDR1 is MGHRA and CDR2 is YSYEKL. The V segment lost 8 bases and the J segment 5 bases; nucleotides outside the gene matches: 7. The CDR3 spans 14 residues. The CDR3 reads CASGNRDRDQPQHF. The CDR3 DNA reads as TGCGCCAGCGGAAACCGGGACAGGGATCAGCCCCAGCATTTT.

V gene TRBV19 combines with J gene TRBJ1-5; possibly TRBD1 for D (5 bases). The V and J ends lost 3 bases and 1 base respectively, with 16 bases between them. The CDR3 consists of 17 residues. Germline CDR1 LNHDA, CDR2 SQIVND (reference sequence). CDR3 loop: CASSINRGTASNQPQHF. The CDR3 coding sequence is TGTGCCAGTAGTATCAACCGCGGGACGGCGAGCAATCAGCCCCAGCATTTT.